This T cell receptor (beta chain) derives from a study of neurological immune-mediated disorders. Time point described: longitudinal time-point 3. Findings and limits, study-wide: Falling below healthy controls, multiple sclerosis showed the least TCR clonal expansion, while HTLV-1-associated myelopathy showed the most.

This clonotype occurred many times. Its antigen remains unknown. TCRdb reanalysed the 5' RACE reads using MiXCR and keeps one entry per CDR3 protein. The table lists roughly 100,000 distinct CDR3 sequences, roughly a tenth of them singletons, with 3.1% in the top ten. Input material: PBMCs. The clonotype originates from a female donor with HTLV-1-associated myelopathy (HAM/TSP).

The CDR3 reads CATSDPRSGGNEAFF. CDR3 nucleotide sequence: TGTGCCACCAGTGACCCTCGCTCTGGGGGGAATGAAGCTTTCTTT. V is TRBV24-1 and J is TRBJ1-1; TRBD1 might be the D (5 bases). V lost 4 bases, J lost 7 bases, and 18 bases lay in between. Per the germline V gene, CDR1 is KGHDR and CDR2 is SFDVKD. CDR3 size: 15 residues.